The next 23 T cell receptor beta chains were all read from a single sample in a study of T cell responses to AZD1222 COVID-19 vaccine. TCRdb keeps only in-frame clones here, not all; method: immunoSEQ multiplex PCR. The sample has around 180,000 clones; just over 85% are singletons. The input for sequencing was peripheral blood, taken on day 0 of AZD1222 vaccination. The source of these receptors is an adult in good health.

The chain couples TRBV28 to TRBJ1-5; a weak D match, TRBD1 (6 bases). This CDR3 comprises 16 residues. V was cut by 4 bases and J by 2 bases, with 15 bases left in between. Looked up from germline, CDR1 is MDHEN and CDR2 is SYDVKM. In DNA form, the CDR3 reads TGTGCCAGCAGTTCAACGGGGGGGGGCGGCAATCAGCCCCAGCATTTT. Protein product: CASSSTGGGGNQPQHF. The full variable domain, in which reference TRBV28 and TRBJ1-5 provide the parts outside the CDR3, is DVKVTQSSRYLVKRTGEKVFLECVQDMDHENMFWYRQDPGLGLRLIYFSYDVKMKEKGDIPEGYSVSREKKERFSLILESASTNQTSMYLCASSSTGGGGNQPQHFGDGTRLSIL.

CDR3 sequence: CASSPSMSRTEAFF. CDR3 DNA sequence: TGTGCCAGCAGCCCCTCAATGAGCAGGACTGAAGCTTTCTTT. The V gene is TRBV7-9, the J gene TRBJ1-1, with D uncertain. From germline, CDR1 is SEHNR and CDR2 FQNEAQ (reference sequence). Trimming left V 5 bases short and J 5 bases short, with 15 bases between. This CDR3 spans 14 amino acids.

This clone occurred once. The V call is TRBV9, the J call TRBJ2-3, with 10 bases lining up with TRBD2. Trimming at V came to 0 bases and at J to 6 bases, leaving 7 bases not matched to a gene. CDR3 length: 16 residues. The germline V gene has CDR1 SGDLS and CDR2 YYNGEE. The CDR3 reads CASSVVSGGARDTQYF. The CDR3 DNA follows: TGTGCCAGCAGCGTAGTCAGCGGGGGGGCCCGGGATACGCAGTATTTT.

This clone was observed a handful of times. This sequence joins TRBV3-1 (or the pseudogene TRBV3-2) and TRBJ2-2, with D perhaps assigned TRBD1 or TRBD2 (5 bases each). The V end was cut by 8 bases, the J end by 4 bases, with 8 bases between. This CDR3 contains 12 residues. Germline V gene sequence: CDR1 LGHDT, CDR2 YNNKEL (reference sequence). The CDR3 DNA follows: TGTGCCAGCGAGGGGTTCACCGGGGAGCTGTTTTTT. Translated, it gives CASEGFTGELFF.

This clone was counted once. The rearrangement uses TRBV4-3 and TRBJ2-3, with 9 bases fitting TRBD2. The length of the CDR3 is 20 residues. CDR1 and CDR2 from the germline V gene are LGHNA and YSLEER. The ends lost 0 bases at V and 0 bases at J; junction bases unmatched: 13. CDR3 sequence reads: CASSQEASGGMISSTDTQYF. Here the CDR3 DNA reads TGCGCCAGCAGCCAAGAGGCAAGCGGGGGGATGATAAGTAGCACAGATACGCAGTATTTT.

The chain joins TRBV19 to TRBJ1-1; weak D call: TRBD1 (5 bases). CDR3 length: 13 residues. CDR1 and CDR2 from the germline V gene are LNHDA and SQIVND (reference sequence). V was pared by 6 bases and J by 0 bases, with 8 bases between. CDR3 coding DNA: TGTGCCAGTAGGGCGGGGGTGAACACTGAAGCTTTCTTT. This encodes CASRAGVNTEAFF.

The rearrangement joins TRBV2 to TRBJ2-7, with D uncertain. V lost 4 bases, J lost 6 bases, and 16 bases lay in between. Germline loops: CDR1 SNHLY, CDR2 FYNNEI. This CDR3 spans 14 amino acids. CDR3: CASSGTIQGSEQYF. CDR3 sequence (DNA): TGTGCCAGCAGTGGGACGATTCAAGGATCCGAGCAGTACTTC.

CDR3 sequence reads: CASSVLPGELFF. The DNA for the CDR3 is TGTGCCAGCAGTGTCTTGCCCGGGGAGCTGTTTTTT. The chain carries TRBV2 and TRBJ2-2, with D hard to call. With 4 bases removed from V and 6 bases from J, the gap between germline ends came to 6 bases. Germline CDR1 is SNHLY and CDR2 is FYNNEI. The CDR3 contains 12 residues. The variable domain in full, completed from reference TRBV2 and TRBJ2-2, reads EPEVTQTPSHQVTQMGQEVILRCVPISNHLYFYWYRQILGQKVEFLVSFYNNEISEKSEIFDDQFSVERPDGSNFTLKIRSTKLEDSAMYFCASSVLPGELFFGEGSRLTVL.

The V gene is TRBV11-3, the J gene TRBJ2-1; 13 nucleotides agree with TRBD2. This CDR3 contains 15 residues. CDR1 and CDR2 (germline): SGHNT, YENEEA. The V gene end was trimmed by 5 bases and the J gene end by 9 bases; junction bases not matched to a gene: 7. The CDR3 sequence: CASSRGTSGIAEQFF. The CDR3 bases are TGTGCCAGCAGCCGCGGGACTAGCGGGATAGCTGAGCAGTTCTTC.

The gene calls are TRBV2 and TRBJ1-3; D may be TRBD1 (5 bases). Germline V lookup: CDR1 SNHLY, CDR2 FYNNEI. Trimming pared 4 bases from V and 4 bases from J, leaving 8 bases between. CDR3 length: 13 amino acids. CDR3 nucleotide sequence: TGTGCCAGCAGTGTCGAGGGGGGAAACACCATATATTTT. The encoded protein is CASSVEGGNTIYF.

The gene calls are TRBV14 and TRBJ1-3; D may be TRBD1 (6 bases). Germline CDR1 and CDR2: SGHDN and FVKESK. CDR3 size: 15 residues. V gave up 6 bases and J gave up 0 bases, with 12 bases separating them. This CDR3 is CASRRRTVSGNTIYF. The CDR3, as DNA: TGTGCCAGCAGGCGCCGGACAGTCTCTGGAAACACCATATATTTT. Full variable domain (outside the CDR3, taken from reference TRBV14 and TRBJ1-3): EAGVTQFPSHSVIEKGQTVTLRCDPISGHDNLYWYRRVMGKEIKFLLHFVKESKQDESGMPNNRFLAERTGGTYSTLKVQPAELEDSGVYFCASRRRTVSGNTIYFGEGSWLTVV.

The chain couples TRBV5-6 to TRBJ2-2, with D possibly matching TRBD2 (5 bases). The V and J ends lost 5 bases and 2 bases respectively, with 13 bases between them. Germline V gene sequence: CDR1 SGHDT, CDR2 YYEEEE. CDR3 size: 15 residues. CDR3 coding DNA: TGTGCCAGCAGATTTGGACTGCCCAACACCGGGGAGCTGTTTTTT. Translating it yields CASRFGLPNTGELFF. The full variable domain, its missing parts supplied by reference TRBV5-6 and TRBJ2-2, is DAGVTQSPTHLIKTRGQQVTLRCSPKSGHDTVSWYQQALGQGPQFIFQYYEEEERQRGNFPDRFSGHQFPNYSSELNVNALLLGDSALYLCASRFGLPNTGELFFGEGSRLTVL.

The genes are TRBV19 and TRBJ1-5; D is ambiguous. Trimming took off 10 bases at V and 0 bases at J, with 13 bases between the two ends. The CDR3 totals 14 residues. Germline V gives CDR1 LNHDA, CDR2 SQIVND (reference sequence). The CDR3 sequence: CAILSTDSNQPQHF. CDR3 sequence (DNA): TGTGCCATCCTGAGTACCGATAGCAATCAGCCCCAGCATTTT.

The gene calls are TRBV28 and TRBJ2-7; D ambiguous. V gave up 8 bases and J gave up 7 bases, with 18 bases separating them. Germline V gene sequence: CDR1 MDHEN, CDR2 SYDVKM. CDR3 length: 13 amino acids. CDR3 nucleotide sequence: TGTGCCAGCGTAACCGGAACTGTGGGGGAGCAGTACTTC. Translation gives CASVTGTVGEQYF.

The chain recombines TRBV19 with TRBJ2-1; 7 bases match TRBD1. From germline, CDR1 is LNHDA and CDR2 SQIVND (reference sequence). This CDR3 region has 14 residues. V lost 4 bases, J lost 3 bases, and 3 bases stayed unmatched. CDR3 in DNA: TGTGCCAGTAGTAGGGGGACAGTCTACAATGAGCAGTTCTTC. Amino acid sequence: CASSRGTVYNEQFF.

The sample holds one count of this clone. The rearrangement links TRBV3-1 (or the pseudogene TRBV3-2) to TRBJ2-3, with TRBD1 as a possible D gene (5 bases). The CDR3 is made up of 17 amino acids. V lost 2 bases and J 0 bases, leaving 15 bases between the germline ends. The germline V gene has CDR1 LGHDT and CDR2 YNNKEL (reference sequence). CDR3 region: CASSQRLGVHSTDTQYF. The CDR3 nucleotides read TGTGCCAGCAGCCAACGGCTAGGGGTCCATAGCACAGATACGCAGTATTTT.

This clone was observed a single time. The chain combines TRBV5-8 with TRBJ2-7; possibly TRBD2 for D (7 bases). Looked up from germline, CDR1 is SGHTS and CDR2 is YDEGEE. Trimming removed 2 bases from V and 3 bases from J, with 12 bases in between. The CDR3 has 14 amino acids. The CDR3 bases are TGTGCCAGCAGCTTAGGGGGGGGCGGCTACGAGCAGTACTTC. As protein: CASSLGGGGYEQYF. The whole variable domain, filled in from reference TRBV5-8 and TRBJ2-7, reads EAGVTQSPTHLIKTRGQQATLRCSPISGHTSVYWYQQALGLGLQFLLWYDEGEERNRGNFPPRFSGRQFPNYSSELNVNALELEDSALYLCASSLGGGGYEQYFGPGTRLTVT.

This clone turned up a few times. The rearrangement links TRBV4-1 to TRBJ2-7, with TRBD1 matching over 9 bases. Losses at the gene ends were 3 bases for V and 5 bases for J; bases not matched to a gene: 8. This CDR3 is built from 15 residues. Looked up from germline, CDR1 is MGHRA and CDR2 is YSYEKL. CDR3 nucleotide sequence: TGCGCCAGCAGCCAGGAACAGGGGGCATTACACGAGCAGTACTTC. This gives the protein CASSQEQGALHEQYF.

V is TRBV29-1 and J is TRBJ2-3; maybe TRBD2 (6 bases). Between the trimmed V and J ends, which lost 4 bases and 0 bases, there was a span of 14 bases. This CDR3 comprises 15 residues. Germline CDR1 reads SQVTM; CDR2 reads ANQGSEA. Here the CDR3 reads CSVVGGAFSTDTQYF. The CDR3 bases are TGCAGCGTTGTGGGGGGTGCTTTTAGCACAGATACGCAGTATTTT.

The chain carries TRBV4-1 and TRBJ2-5, with 12 bases matching TRBD2. V lost 3 bases, J lost 1 base, and 9 bases stayed unmatched. This CDR3 spans 18 amino acids. Germline CDR1 and CDR2: MGHRA and YSYEKL. The CDR3 region is CASSHRWASGRAQETQYF. The CDR3 region has the DNA TGCGCCAGCAGCCACCGGTGGGCTAGCGGGAGGGCCCAAGAGACCCAGTACTTC.

This sequence joins TRBV4-1 and TRBJ2-3; D might be TRBD2 (6 bases). The germline gives CDR1 MGHRA, CDR2 YSYEKL. With 0 bases removed from V and 3 bases from J, the gap between germline ends came to 28 bases. The CDR3 consists of 21 residues. CDR3 DNA sequence: TGCGCCAGCAGCCAAGATCTCCGCACGAGCACCGCAGGAGGGTTGACAGATACGCAGTATTTT. Its translation: CASSQDLRTSTAGGLTDTQYF.

The chain employs TRBV2 and TRBJ1-5; 9 bases are a match to TRBD1. CDR1 and CDR2 (germline): SNHLY, FYNNEI. V was pared by 7 bases and J by 4 bases, with 8 bases of the junction left unmatched. The CDR3 consists of 15 residues. CDR3 residues: CASTWGQGVNQPQHF. In DNA, the CDR3 is TGTGCCAGCACTTGGGGACAGGGAGTAAATCAGCCCCAGCATTTT.

The CDR3 bases are TGTGCCAGCAGCTTGGAGGGACAAGGGATTTCACCCCTCCACTTT. Its protein product is CASSLEGQGISPLHF. The V call is TRBV5-4, the J call TRBJ1-6; D is perhaps TRBD1 (6 bases). The V and J ends lost 0 bases and 9 bases respectively, with 13 bases between them. CDR3 length: 15 amino acids. In germline, CDR1 is SGHNT, CDR2 YYREEE (reference sequence).